This T cell receptor beta chain was recovered during a study of Ad26.COV2.S vaccination and SARS-CoV-2 variants. The wider study: A COV1001 Ad26.COV2.S trial-arm participant provided the sample. Each vaccinee took Ad26.COV2.S intramuscularly, once or twice 56 days apart. Study-wide points: Assessments of TCR breadth and depth may have underestimated the total T cell responses.

The CDR3 spans 15 residues. Germline V gives CDR1 MDHEN, CDR2 SYDVKM. V was cut by 1 base and J by 10 bases, with 14 bases left in between. As for treatment: some 20 received Ad26.COV2.S at low or high dose, single or two shots; 5 received placebo; per-sample allocation not given. The investigators took samples on day 63 after the first vaccine or placebo injection. Profiled with immunoSEQ multiplex PCR; TCRdb holds only in-frame clones, not every one. This repertoire shows about 480,000 clones, around 90% found once; its top ten account for more than 10%. In regard to this clone: Its antigen is currently unknown.

J is TRBJ1-6 and V is TRBV28; possibly TRBD1 for D (6 bases). This sample comprised peripheral blood, obtained in a trial of Ad26.COV2.S vaccine versus placebo. The origin of this receptor is a person aged 18-65 years who received the Ad26.COV2.S COVID-19 vaccine or a placebo. The CDR3 nucleotides are TGTGCCAGCAGTTTATTTACGGGGACAAACTCACCCCTCCACTTT. Amino acids: CASSLFTGTNSPLHF.